Following are 2 T cell receptor beta chains from one sample sequenced in a study of T cell responses to AZD1222 COVID-19 vaccine. The table came from immunoSEQ multiplex PCR; TCRdb's copy has only in-frame clones and leaves some out. The table includes about 160,000 clones, roughly 90% detected once. The material sequenced was peripheral blood, taken on day 0 of AZD1222 vaccination. These receptors originate from an adult in good health.

The V and J genes are TRBV7-9 and TRBJ1-6, with a weak D call TRBD1 (5 bases). Germline V gene sequence: CDR1 SEHNR, CDR2 FQNEAQ (reference sequence). The CDR3 is made up of 14 amino acids. V was clipped by 4 bases and J by 5 bases, with 9 bases between them. The CDR3 DNA is TGTGCCAGCAGCTCGGGACCGCATAATTCACCCCTCCACTTT. It translates to CASSSGPHNSPLHF. The variable domain in full, with the rest retrieved from reference TRBV7-9 and TRBJ1-6, is DTGVSQNPRHKITKRGQNVTFRCDPISEHNRLYWYRQTLGQGPEFLTYFQNEAQLEKSRLLSDRFSAERPKGSFSTLEIQRTEQGDSAMYLCASSSGPHNSPLHFGNGTRLTVT.

This clone appeared a single time. This chain connects TRBV2 to TRBJ1-5; 9 bases agree with TRBD1. With 6 bases clipped from V and 4 bases from J, the junction kept 10 bases outside the gene matches. The CDR3 extends over 16 amino acids. CDR1 is SNHLY, CDR2 FYNNEI, per germline. The CDR3 protein is CASSREGTGTNQPQHF. In DNA, the CDR3 is TGTGCCAGCAGCAGGGAGGGGACAGGGACTAATCAGCCCCAGCATTTT.